A selection of T cell receptor beta chains follows, all from one sample in a study of cytomegalovirus exposure and HLA in healthy donors. Produced via immunoSEQ multiplex PCR; TCRdb's table is partial and in-frame only. The profile shows 100,000 or so clones, approximately 70% of them singletons. Sequencing used PBMCs. Receptor source: a man between 45 and 60 years old in good health and CMV-seronegative. Both conserved end residues are part of each CDR3. The D gene is left open where the match is weak. A row's size may be missing; if present it is once, few, many or a size class.

cdr3_aa cdr3_nt v_call clone_size j_call d_call
CASSRTPGTSVETQYF TGTGCCAGCAGCCGAACCCCCGGGACTAGCGTGGAGACCCAGTACTTC TRBV7-2 . TRBJ2-5 TRBD2
CAISESDSVYNSPLHF TGTGCCATCAGTGAGTCCGACAGCGTTTATAATTCACCCCTCCACTTT TRBV10-3 . TRBJ1-6 .
CASSLVSRTQETQYF TGTGCCAGCAGCTTGGTCAGTCGAACACAAGAGACCCAGTACTTC TRBV5-4 . TRBJ2-5 .
CATSRAGTGIKPQHF TGTGCCACCAGCAGAGCTGGGACAGGGATTAAGCCCCAGCATTTT TRBV15 . TRBJ1-5 TRBD1
CASSLMRGSTDTQYF TGCGCCAGCAGCTTGATGAGGGGGAGCACAGATACGCAGTATTTT TRBV5-1 . TRBJ2-3 .
CASTYNTEAFF TGTGCCAGCACTTATAACACTGAAGCTTTCTTT TRBV2 . TRBJ1-1 .
CASSLEGGGSGNTIYF TGCGCCAGCAGCTTGGAAGGCGGAGGCTCTGGAAACACCATATATTTT TRBV5-1 once TRBJ1-3 .
CASNQIGGANTEAFF TGTGCCAGCAACCAGATCGGGGGGGCGAACACTGAAGCTTTCTTT TRBV28 . TRBJ1-1 .
CASSQLAGGFGELFF TGTGCCAGCAGTCAGCTAGCGGGAGGGTTCGGGGAGCTGTTTTTT TRBV6-5 few TRBJ2-2 TRBD2
CASRGTGTNEKLFF TGTGCCAGCAGGGGGACAGGCACTAATGAAAAACTGTTTTTT TRBV27 . TRBJ1-4 TRBD1
CASSLRQGFSYEQYF TGTGCCAGCAGCCTACGGCAGGGCTTTTCCTACGAGCAGTACTTC TRBV7-9 . TRBJ2-7 .
CASTLLSGGSDEQFF TGTGCCAGCACCCTACTTAGCGGGGGTAGTGATGAGCAGTTCTTC TRBV6-6 . TRBJ2-1 TRBD2
CASSPIGTASGNTIYF TGTGCCAGCTCACCGATCGGGACAGCCTCTGGAAACACCATATATTTT TRBV18 once TRBJ1-3 TRBD1
CASRFSSTDTQYF TGTGCCAGTAGATTTTCTAGCACAGATACGCAGTATTTT TRBV19 . TRBJ2-3 .
CASSRGDRAYEQYF TGCGCCAGCAGCCGGGGGGACAGGGCCTACGAGCAGTACTTC TRBV5-1 . TRBJ2-7 TRBD1
CASSGGSIGYEQYF TGCGCCAGCAGCGGCGGGAGTATCGGTTACGAGCAGTACTTC TRBV5-1 . TRBJ2-7 TRBD2
CAISESTGGGEQYF TGTGCCATCAGTGAGTCGACAGGGGGCGGCGAGCAGTACTTC TRBV10-3 . TRBJ2-7 TRBD1
CASISRDRGSWTEAFF TGTGCCAGTATATCTAGGGACAGGGGATCATGGACTGAAGCTTTCTTT TRBV19 . TRBJ1-1 TRBD1
CASHRPQGRVGYGYTF TGTGCTAGCCACCGACCGCAGGGGAGGGTAGGCTATGGCTACACCTTC TRBV7-2 . TRBJ1-2 .
CATSRGGTSGVGKTQYF TGTGCCACCAGCAGAGGTGGGACTAGCGGGGTAGGGAAGACCCAGTACTTC TRBV15 . TRBJ2-5 TRBD2
CASSRLAGGQETQYF TGTGCCAGCAGCCGACTAGCGGGAGGGCAAGAGACCCAGTACTTC TRBV6-5 . TRBJ2-5 TRBD2
CASSARDRGIYEQYF TGTGCCAGCAGTGCCCGGGACAGGGGGATCTACGAGCAGTACTTC TRBV28 few TRBJ2-7 TRBD1
CASTEHQGVTEAFF TGCGCCAGCACTGAACATCAGGGGGTGACTGAAGCTTTCTTT TRBV5-1 few TRBJ1-1 TRBD1
CATSPHRGAPLHF TGTGCCACCAGCCCTCACAGGGGAGCACCCCTCCACTTT TRBV15 once TRBJ1-6 TRBD1
CASSPRYVAGGETQYF TGTGCCAGCAGCCCGCGATATGTAGCGGGAGGAGAGACCCAGTACTTC TRBV9 once TRBJ2-5 TRBD2
CASQIGAGQETQYF TGTGCCAGCCAAATCGGTGCAGGACAAGAGACCCAGTACTTC TRBV28 . TRBJ2-5 .
CASSWPYNEQFF TGTGCCAGCAGCTGGCCCTACAATGAGCAGTTCTTC TRBV7-2 . TRBJ2-1 .
CASTGGQSNTGELFF TGTGCCAGTACTGGTGGGCAATCGAACACCGGGGAGCTGTTTTTT TRBV19 . TRBJ2-2 .
CASSQEAVRAQPQHF TGCGCCAGCAGCCAAGAAGCTGTGCGGGCTCAGCCCCAGCATTTT TRBV4-1 . TRBJ1-5 .
CASSLQVYNSPLHF TGTGCCAGCAGCTTACAGGTCTATAATTCACCCCTCCACTTT TRBV11-2 . TRBJ1-6 .
CASSLEFRAGGGYGYTF TGTGCCAGCAGCTTAGAATTCCGGGCAGGGGGCGGCTATGGCTACACCTTC TRBV11-2 . TRBJ1-2 TRBD1